The entry below describes one TCR beta chain. The antigen it recognizes is unknown. A much more abundant neighbour one base away suggests this may be a read error. This entry belongs to a study of CD8+CD57+ T cells in acquired aplastic anemia (dated by TCRdb to the late 2010s). For the study in its entirety: A mean of about 3.2 ug of DNA, ranging from roughly 0.17 to 30 ug, was extracted from sorted CD4+ and CD8+ cells. A CD8+CD57+ expansion meant a frequency higher than the mean frequency seen in healthy subjects.

Per the germline V gene, MNHNS is the CDR1 and SASEGT is the CDR2. The CDR3 covers 14 residues, taking in both the cysteine and the phenylalanine. CDR3 DNA only is kept here, 42 bases in frame from base 1. Trimmed from V: 8 bases; trimmed from J: 4 bases; junction bases lacking a gene match: 6. Profiling of TCR beta VDJ combinations and CDR3 sequences used genomic DNA as the template. An Illumina HiSeq 2000 was used for TCR repertoire sequencing. The original pipeline was this. Repertoire assessment relied on Simpson's diversity index, CDR3 size and DJ length profiles, and TRBV/TRBJ rearrangement plots. The most abundant DNA sequence in the deep sequencing data was taken as the immunodominant clone. CDR3 amino acid sequences were screened for sharing across subjects and compared with published repertoires and the VDJdb database. The public sequencing data were trimmed at Q25 with fastp and processed into clonotypes with MiXCR by TCRdb, which kept only in-frame beta chains. Entries are consolidated by CDR3 protein sequence, retaining the most common genes and DNA. V and J calls and clone size were set by TCRdb, not the authors. Across this sample there are over 150,000 distinct CDR3 sequences, with less than 60% seen only once. The top ten hold about 12% of the sample.

Study-wide conclusions, independent of this receptor: No significant difference in CD8+ Simpson's diversity was found between patients and healthy controls (P=0.060). Although 25 to 30 CD8+ CDR3 sequences were shared by patients and controls, these sequences appeared highly expressed in patients and within the immunodominant clones of patients.

Patients chosen for sequencing had shown expansion of CD8+CD57+ cells by flow cytometry. Every patient had a diagnosis of severe acquired aplastic anemia based on International Study of Aplastic Anemia and Agranulocytosis and Camitta criteria. Patients had received no therapy at the time of blood sampling. In the study, sorted CD4+ and CD8+ blood T cells from patients with severe aplastic anemia and from healthy subjects underwent deep sequencing of TCR repertoires. Patients were enrolled under clinicaltrials.gov protocols 00001620, 01623167, 00001397, 00071045, 00081523 and 00961064 in the USA. Ficoll-Paque density gradient centrifugation was used to isolate peripheral blood mononuclear cells. CD4+ and CD8+ T cells were sorted by FACS or magnetic beads before DNA extraction.

The sequence links TRBV6-1 to TRBJ2-7; 12 of the junction bases match TRBD2. Material: sorted CD4+, CD8+, or CD8+CD57+ T cells (not recorded which) from PBMCs. The receptor was isolated from a human donor with aplastic anemia. For the CDR3, the sequence is CASGGLAGSYEQYF. The DNA sequence is TGTGCCAGCGGTGGACTAGCGGGGAGTTACGAGCAGTACTTC.